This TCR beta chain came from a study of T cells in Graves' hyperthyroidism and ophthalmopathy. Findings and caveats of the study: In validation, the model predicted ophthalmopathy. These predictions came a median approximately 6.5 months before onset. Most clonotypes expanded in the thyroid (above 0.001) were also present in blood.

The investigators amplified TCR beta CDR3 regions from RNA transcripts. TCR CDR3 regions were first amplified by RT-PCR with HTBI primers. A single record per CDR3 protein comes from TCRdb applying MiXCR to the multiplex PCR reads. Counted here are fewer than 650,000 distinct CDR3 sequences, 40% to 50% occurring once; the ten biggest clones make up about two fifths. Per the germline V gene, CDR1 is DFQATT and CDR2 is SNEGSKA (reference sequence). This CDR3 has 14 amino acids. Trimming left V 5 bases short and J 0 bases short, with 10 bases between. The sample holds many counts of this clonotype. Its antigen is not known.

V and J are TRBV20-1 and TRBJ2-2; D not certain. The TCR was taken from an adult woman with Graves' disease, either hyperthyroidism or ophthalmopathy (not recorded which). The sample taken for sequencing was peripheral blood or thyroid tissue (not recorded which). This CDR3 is CSASSRPNTGELFF. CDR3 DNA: TGCAGTGCTTCTTCCAGACCGAACACCGGGGAGCTGTTTTTT.